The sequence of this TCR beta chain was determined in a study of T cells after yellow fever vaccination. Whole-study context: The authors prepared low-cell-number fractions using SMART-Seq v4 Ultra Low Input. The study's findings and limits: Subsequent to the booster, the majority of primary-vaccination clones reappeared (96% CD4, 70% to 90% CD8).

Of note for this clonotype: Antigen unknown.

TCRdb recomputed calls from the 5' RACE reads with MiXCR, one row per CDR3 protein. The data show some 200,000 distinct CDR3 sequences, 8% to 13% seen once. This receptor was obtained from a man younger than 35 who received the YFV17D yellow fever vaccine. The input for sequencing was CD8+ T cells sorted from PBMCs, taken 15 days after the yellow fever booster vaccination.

CDR3 loop: CASGPRDGGYEQYF. CDR3 in DNA: TGTGCCAGCGGGCCTAGGGACGGTGGGTACGAGCAGTACTTC. This chain connects TRBV7-6 to TRBJ2-7; either TRBD1 or TRBD2 may supply D (5 bases each). This CDR3 has 14 residues. Trimming left V 8 bases short and J 4 bases short, with 18 bases between. Per the germline V gene, CDR1 is SGHVS and CDR2 is FNYEAQ.